The 25 T cell receptor beta chains given below trace back to one sample, sequenced in a study of T cells in Graves' hyperthyroidism and ophthalmopathy (dated by TCRdb to between 2018 and 2021). The library was generated by multiplex PCR. Sequencer: Illumina HiSeq 2000. Amplification of TCR beta CDR3 regions was carried out from RNA transcripts. For the first round of RT-PCR on the TCR CDR3, the HTBI primer set was used together with the Qiagen OneStep RT-PCR kit. TCRdb reprocessed the public reads (quality trimming at Q25 with fastp, clone calling with MiXCR) and kept in-frame beta chains. Records with the same CDR3 protein are collapsed into one entry carrying the most frequent genes and DNA. This sample has approximately 210,000 distinct CDR3 sequences in its table, and roughly a sixth of those were observed once. The ten largest clonotypes hold approximately 50% of the sample. The sequenced sample consisted of blood. Receptors originate from a man aged 50 or older with Graves' hyperthyroidism.

The CDR3 DNA is TGTGCCAGCAGAGGACTAGCGGGAGGGACGCGTGAGCAGTTCTTC. Its protein is CASRGLAGGTREQFF. The V call is TRBV27, the J call TRBJ2-1; 15 nucleotides line up with TRBD2. There are 15 residues in the CDR3. Germline V gene data show CDR1 as MNHEY and CDR2 as SMNVEV (reference sequence). J was trimmed by 9 bases and V by 6 bases; bases with no gene match: 6.

This clonotype was counted at least ten times. V is TRBV2 and J is TRBJ2-1, with TRBD2 as a possible D gene (7 bases). The CDR3 sequence is 17 residues long. Germline V CDR1 and CDR2: SNHLY, FYNNEI. V was cut by 2 bases and J by 4 bases, with 18 bases left in between. DNA of the CDR3: TGTGCCAGCAGTGAAATGCGATGGGGGAGGGGGTACAATGAGCAGTTCTTC. It specifies CASSEMRWGRGYNEQFF.

This clonotype was seen at least ten times. The gene calls are TRBV12-3 or TRBV12-4 and TRBJ2-1; 11 bases map to TRBD2. This CDR3 region has 15 residues. After removal of 6 bases from V and 3 bases from J, the junction contained 4 bases not matched to a gene. As DNA, the CDR3 is TGTGCCAGCAGACCGGGACTAGCGGTCTACAATGAGCAGTTCTTC. Protein sequence: CASRPGLAVYNEQFF.

This clonotype came up a few times. The chain employs TRBV28 and TRBJ2-3, with D perhaps matching TRBD1 or TRBD2 (5 bases each). The CDR3 runs to 16 residues. Germline-derived CDR1 and CDR2 are MDHEN and SYDVKM. The V end was cut by 4 bases, the J end by 0 bases, with 14 bases between. CDR3 bases: TGTGCCAGCAGTTGGGGACGGGGCCGAAGCACAGATACGCAGTATTTT. This translates into CASSWGRGRSTDTQYF.

Remarks on this clonotype: One base away lies a much larger clone, so this may be a sequencing read error. The chain is built from TRBV28 and TRBJ2-5; 7 nucleotides agree with TRBD1. CDR3 length: 15 residues. V dropped 6 bases and J dropped 7; count of bases not matched to a gene: 14. CDR1 is MDHEN, CDR2 SYDVKM, per germline. The CDR3 coding sequence is TGTGCCAGCAGCTCCTCACAGGGGAGAGGGGGGACCCAGTACTTC. Amino acids: CASSSSQGRGGTQYF.

This clonotype was seen at least ten times. V and J are TRBV5-1 and TRBJ2-7; a possible D gene is TRBD1 (8 bases). The V and J ends lost 2 bases and 6 bases respectively, with 12 bases between them. The CDR3 runs 13 residues. Germline loops: CDR1 SGHRS, CDR2 YFSETQ. As DNA, the CDR3 is TGCGCCAGCAGCTTCACAGGGGGGGCCGAGCAGTACTTC. As protein: CASSFTGGAEQYF.

The chain joins TRBV20-1 to TRBJ2-7; 9 nucleotides match TRBD2. Germline CDR1 and CDR2: DFQATT and SNEGSKA (reference sequence). V was pared by 6 bases and J by 0 bases, with 6 bases of the junction left unmatched. The CDR3 is made up of 14 amino acids. CDR3 coding DNA: TGCAGTGCCCGGAGCGGGAGGTACTCCTACGAGCAGTACTTC. Translating it yields CSARSGRYSYEQYF.

This clonotype has ten or more counts. J is TRBJ2-2 and V is TRBV30; D is perhaps TRBD1 (6 bases). Germline CDR1 is GTSNPN and CDR2 is SVGIG (reference sequence). V lost 2 bases, J lost 6 bases, and 10 bases lay in between. The CDR3 consists of 13 residues. This CDR3 reads CAWSKGVPGELFF. CDR3 in DNA: TGTGCCTGGAGTAAGGGGGTACCCGGGGAGCTGTTTTTT.

This rearrangement joins TRBV18 to TRBJ2-5; 9 nucleotides agree with TRBD1. The CDR3 loop spans 16 amino acids. Germline loops: CDR1 KGHSH, CDR2 LQKENI. The trim removed 0 bases at V and 9 bases at J, leaving 11 bases unmatched. The CDR3 here is CASSPPNRDRESSQYF. CDR3 sequence (DNA): TGTGCCAGCTCACCACCAAACCGGGACAGGGAATCTTCCCAGTACTTC.

This clonotype was seen many times. This rearrangement joins TRBV2 to TRBJ2-5; the D is unclear. This CDR3 comprises 13 residues. Per the germline V gene, CDR1 is SNHLY and CDR2 is FYNNEI. Trimming cost V 4 bases and J 12 bases, with 18 bases left between them. The CDR3 DNA follows: TGTGCCAGCAGTGGGGCGCGCGAGGTGGTGGAGTACTTC. This codes for CASSGAREVVEYF.

Ten or more counts support this clonotype. V and J are TRBV9 and TRBJ2-1, with 11 nucleotides matching TRBD1. Germline V gene data show CDR1 as SGDLS and CDR2 as YYNGEE. V dropped 4 bases and J dropped 8; count of bases not matched to a gene: 5. The CDR3 has 14 residues. For the CDR3, the DNA is TGTGCCAGCAGCTCTTGGGACAGGGGGGATGAGCAGTTCTTC. Translated: CASSSWDRGDEQFF.

To note about this clonotype: Here the CDR3 omits its conserved ending phenylalanine or tryptophan, so a read error is the likely source. The chain couples TRBV12-5 to TRBJ1-2, with 9 bases that match TRBD1. The V segment lost 4 bases and the J segment 1 base; nucleotides outside the gene matches: 7. The CDR3 contains 16 residues. The germline V gene encodes CDR1 LGHNT and CDR2 FRNRAP. CDR3 bases: TGTGCTAGTGGTTCGCAACAGGGGGCGTTTAACTATGGCTACACCCTC. Its protein is CASGSQQGAFNYGYTL.

Notes on this clonotype: No conserved phenylalanine or tryptophan is present at the end of the CDR3, so a read error is the likely explanation. The chain combines TRBV6-1 with TRBJ2-1; no reliable D call. This CDR3 comprises 15 residues. V lost 4 bases and J 0 bases, leaving 10 bases between the germline ends. Germline-derived CDR1 and CDR2 are MNHNS and SASEGT. The DNA for the CDR3 is TGTGCCAGCAGTGGTTGGCAGAGCTCCTACAATGAGCAGTTCCTC. This codes for CASSGWQSSYNEQFL.

V gene TRBV4-1 combines with J gene TRBJ2-3; TRBD1 matches 10 bases. The CDR3 extends over 15 amino acids. The germline CDR1 and CDR2 sequences are MGHRA and YSYEKL. Trimming at V came to 1 base and at J to 6 bases, leaving 4 bases not matched to a gene. CDR3 sequence: CASSQGQGASDTQYF. In nucleotides, the CDR3 is TGCGCCAGCAGCCAAGGACAGGGGGCGTCGGATACGCAGTATTTT.

This clonotype has a count of ten or more. The V and J genes are TRBV18 and TRBJ1-2; no firm D call. This CDR3 region has 14 residues. Germline CDR1 KGHSH, CDR2 LQKENI. With 3 bases removed from V and 2 bases from J, the gap between germline ends came to 10 bases. The CDR3 is CASSPHPGNYGYTF. DNA of the CDR3: TGTGCCAGCTCACCTCACCCAGGAAACTATGGCTACACCTTC.

This clonotype was counted at least ten times. V gene TRBV10-3 combines with J gene TRBJ2-7, with a tentative D call TRBD2 (5 bases). The ends were cut back, 2 bases at V and 4 bases at J, with 6 bases in the middle. The CDR3 spans 12 residues. Germline assignment: CDR1 ENHRY and CDR2 SYGVKD. For the CDR3, the DNA is TGTGCCATCAGTGAGGGAGGATACGAGCAGTACTTC. As protein: CAISEGGYEQYF.

This clonotype has at least ten counts. The genes are TRBV3-1 and TRBJ1-2; D gene uncertain. Trimming left V 4 bases short and J 2 bases short, with 11 bases between. Germline CDR1 is LGHDT and CDR2 is YNNKEL (reference sequence). The CDR3 runs to 14 residues. CDR3 DNA sequence: TGTGCCAGCAGCCTAGGGCGAGGGAACTATGGCTACACCTTC. Its protein is CASSLGRGNYGYTF. The full variable domain, its missing parts supplied by reference TRBV3-1 and TRBJ1-2, is DTAVSQTPKYLVTQMGNDKSIKCEQNLGHDTMYWYKQDSKKFLKIMFSYNNKELIINETVPNRFSPKSPDKAHLNLHINSLELGDSAVYFCASSLGRGNYGYTFGSGTRLTVV.

This clonotype was detected ten times or more. The chain couples TRBV6-1 to TRBJ2-2, with TRBD2 matching 9 bases. Germline CDR1 and CDR2: MNHNS and SASEGT. The V and J ends lost 6 bases and 2 bases, in that order; junction bases with no gene match: 4. This CDR3 comprises 15 residues. CDR3 bases: TGTGCCAGCAGAACCGGGACTAGCAACACCGGGGAGCTGTTTTTT. It yields the protein CASRTGTSNTGELFF.

Ten or more counts support this clonotype. The V gene is TRBV29-1, the J gene TRBJ2-3; TRBD1 is a possible D gene (6 bases). Germline-derived CDR1 and CDR2 are SQVTM and ANQGSEA. The V and J ends lost 7 bases and 1 base respectively, with 9 bases between them. The CDR3 is made up of 12 amino acids. The CDR3 sequence is CSADSGTDTQYF. Here the CDR3 DNA reads TGCAGCGCGGACAGCGGCACAGATACGCAGTATTTT.

The gene calls are TRBV7-9 and TRBJ2-3; 7 bases are a match to TRBD1. The germline V gene encodes CDR1 SEHNR and CDR2 FQNEAQ (reference sequence). CDR3 length: 15 amino acids. J gave up 2 bases and V 5 bases, and 7 bases lay outside the gene matches. The CDR3 sequence is CASSRAQGVTDTQYF. CDR3 bases: TGTGCCAGCAGCCGAGCGCAGGGGGTCACAGATACGCAGTATTTT.

This clonotype has a count of ten or more. The gene calls are TRBV28 and TRBJ2-3, with 9 bases fitting TRBD1. Germline CDR1 MDHEN, CDR2 SYDVKM. The CDR3 runs 15 residues. After removal of 4 bases from V and 5 bases from J, the junction contained 7 bases not matched to a gene. The CDR3 DNA sequence: TGTGCCAGCAGTTCACCGGGACAGGGAATAGATACGCAGTATTTT. Translation gives CASSSPGQGIDTQYF.

J is TRBJ2-3 and V is TRBV6-6; no reliable D call. Deletions cut 2 bases from V and 1 base from J, with 4 bases between. This CDR3 has 13 residues. In germline, CDR1 is MNHNY, CDR2 SVGAGI (reference sequence). The CDR3 is CASSYVRTDTQYF. The CDR3 DNA reads TGTGCCAGCAGTTACGTTCGCACAGATACGCAGTATTTT.

This clonotype was picked up a small number of times. This sequence joins TRBV20-1 and TRBJ2-7, with a tentative D call TRBD2 (6 bases). Trimming left V 2 bases short and J 0 bases short, with 17 bases between. This CDR3 has 16 residues. Per the germline V gene, CDR1 is DFQATT and CDR2 is SNEGSKA (reference sequence). CDR3 in DNA: TGCAGTGCTAGACCGCTCCGCAGACTAGACTCCTACGAGCAGTACTTC. Its protein product is CSARPLRRLDSYEQYF.

Comment on this clonotype: A single base separates this from a much larger clone, so it may be a read error. Lacking the conserved final phenylalanine or tryptophan, this CDR3 likely reflects a read error. The rearrangement links TRBV10-3 to TRBJ2-7, with D uncertain. The CDR3 spans 12 residues. The germline V gene encodes CDR1 ENHRY and CDR2 SYGVKD. The V gene lost 5 bases and the J gene lost 2 bases, with 7 bases spanning the gap. The CDR3, as DNA: TGTGCCATCAGTTCAGGAGCCTACGAGCAGTACCTC. Translation: CAISSGAYEQYL.

V and J are TRBV7-9 and TRBJ2-7; 9 bases are shared with TRBD2. CDR3 size: 15 residues. Per the germline V gene, CDR1 is SEHNR and CDR2 is FQNEAQ (reference sequence). Germline trimming cut 5 bases from V and 0 bases from J; bases unmatched to any gene: 5. CDR3 nucleotide sequence: TGTGCCAGCAGCCCCCCTAGCGGGATCTCCTACGAGCAGTACTTC. Translation: CASSPPSGISYEQYF.